This T cell receptor beta chain was identified in a study of T cells in localized non-small cell lung cancer. CDR3 length equals 13 residues. The V gene's germline CDR1 is KGHSH and CDR2 LQKENI. V lost 3 bases and J lost 5; bases outside the gene matches: 3. A word on this clone: What it binds is unknown.

Study observations and caveats: An association was observed between higher blood T cell density and longer overall survival. Uninvolved adjacent lung, not tumor, had the highest T cell clonality.

Generated by immunoSEQ multiplex PCR, the TCRdb table keeps only in-frame clones and is missing some. The table records 20,000 to 30,000 clones, roughly nine tenths of them present only once. This TCR was recovered from a woman aged 40-69 years with stage I lung adenocarcinoma. The chain combines TRBV18 with TRBJ1-2; 7 bases map to TRBD1. Sample: peripheral blood, taken before any cancer treatment. CDR3 DNA: TGTGCCAGCTCACCCGGGACAGAATATGGCTACACCTTC. Translating it yields CASSPGTEYGYTF.